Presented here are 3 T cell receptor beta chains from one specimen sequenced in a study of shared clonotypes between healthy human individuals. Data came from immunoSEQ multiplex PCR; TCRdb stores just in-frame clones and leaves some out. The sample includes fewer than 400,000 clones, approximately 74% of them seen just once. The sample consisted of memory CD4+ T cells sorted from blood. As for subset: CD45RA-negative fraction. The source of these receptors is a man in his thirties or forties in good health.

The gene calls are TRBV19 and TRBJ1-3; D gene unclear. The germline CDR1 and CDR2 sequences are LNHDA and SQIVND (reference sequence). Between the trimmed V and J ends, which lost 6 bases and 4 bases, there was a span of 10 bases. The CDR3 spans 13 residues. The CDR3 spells CASSTGPGNTIYF. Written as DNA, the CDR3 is TGTGCCAGTAGCACGGGCCCGGGAAACACCATATATTTT.

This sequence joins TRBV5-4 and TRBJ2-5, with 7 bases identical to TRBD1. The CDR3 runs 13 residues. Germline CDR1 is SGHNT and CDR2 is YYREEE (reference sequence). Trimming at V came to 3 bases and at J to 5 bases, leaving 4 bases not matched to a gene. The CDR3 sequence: CASSSQGTETQYF. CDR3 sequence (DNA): TGTGCCAGCAGCTCACAGGGGACGGAGACCCAGTACTTC.

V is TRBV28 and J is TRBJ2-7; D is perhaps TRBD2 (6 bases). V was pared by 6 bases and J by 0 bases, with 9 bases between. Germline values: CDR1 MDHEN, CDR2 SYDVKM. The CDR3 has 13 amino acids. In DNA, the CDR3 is TGTGCCAGCAGCGCGGGAAACTCCTACGAGCAGTACTTC. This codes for CASSAGNSYEQYF.